The 22 T cell receptor beta chains listed next were all sequenced from one sample in a study of regulatory T cells in long-lasting Graves disease. Specified time point: newly diagnosed GD, antithyroid drugs for less than 3 months. Extracted PBMC RNA gave rise to the TCR library. Building of the TCR beta libraries involved iRepertoire HTBI primers and Arm-PCR of CDR3 regions. TCRdb re-called the multiplex PCR reads through MiXCR, storing one row per CDR3 protein. The sample yields about 430,000 distinct CDR3 sequences, 15% seen once. In addition, the sample was reused for a study of T cells in Graves' hyperthyroidism and ophthalmopathy.

The sequencing here drew on peripheral blood mononuclear cells (PBMCs), taken at new diagnosis, from a patient treated with antithyroid drugs. The receptors come from a middle-aged woman with Graves disease.

The chain is built from TRBV20-1 and TRBJ2-1, with D unclear. The CDR3 has 13 amino acids. V was shortened by 3 bases and J by 2 bases, with 8 bases between the two germline ends. Looked up from germline, CDR1 is DFQATT and CDR2 is SNEGSKA (reference sequence). The CDR3 bases are TGCAGTGCTAGGGGAAGCCCCTACAATGAGCAGTTCTTC. This gives the protein CSARGSPYNEQFF.

This clonotype turned up a few times. The V gene is TRBV20-1, the J gene TRBJ2-5; TRBD2 matches at 9 bases. Per germline, CDR1 DFQATT and CDR2 SNEGSKA (reference sequence). The length of the CDR3 is 14 residues. The trim removed 5 bases at V and 5 bases at J, leaving 9 bases unmatched. The CDR3 nucleotides read TGCAGTGCTGACCGACTAGCGGAGCGGGAGACCCAGTACTTC. Its translation: CSADRLAERETQYF.

This clonotype appeared many times. The chain links TRBV6-2 or TRBV6-3 to TRBJ1-2; 8 nucleotides match TRBD1. The CDR3 covers 15 residues. V trimming: 4 bases; J trimming: 4 bases; junction bases outside the gene matches: 8. Germline assignment: CDR1 MNHEY and CDR2 SVGEGT. CDR3 residues: CASSFRQGTFYGYTF. The CDR3 DNA reads TGTGCCAGCAGTTTTAGACAGGGGACCTTCTATGGCTACACCTTC.

The chain uses TRBV7-3 and TRBJ2-1; the D is unclear. Germline V gives CDR1 SGHTA, CDR2 FQGTGA. This CDR3 comprises 13 residues. V lost 10 bases to trimming and J lost 1 base, with 11 bases between them. CDR3: CATLRFSYNEQFF. CDR3 coding DNA: TGTGCCACCTTACGGTTTTCCTACAATGAGCAGTTCTTC.

This clonotype was observed many times. CDR3 region: CSASGLLGLGSPLHF. CDR3 DNA sequence: TGCAGTGCTTCGGGCCTACTGGGGTTAGGTTCACCCCTCCACTTT. The V and J genes are TRBV20-1 and TRBJ1-6; D gene uncertain. Between the trimmed V and J ends, which lost 5 bases and 9 bases, there was a span of 20 bases. This CDR3 is built from 15 residues. CDR1 and CDR2 from the germline V gene are DFQATT and SNEGSKA (reference sequence).

This clonotype was counted ten times or more. This chain joins TRBV29-1 and TRBJ2-7; a weak D match, TRBD1 (6 bases). The V and J ends lost 1 base and 0 bases respectively, with 19 bases between them. The germline gives CDR1 SQVTM, CDR2 ANQGSEA. The CDR3 consists of 17 residues. This chain's CDR3 is CSVEGVDGDILSYEQYF. The CDR3 bases are TGCAGCGTTGAAGGTGTCGACGGGGACATACTCTCCTACGAGCAGTACTTC.

This clonotype was counted only a few times. This chain joins TRBV10-3 and TRBJ1-1; no firm D call. Germline CDR1 is ENHRY and CDR2 is SYGVKD. V was pared by 0 bases and J by 7 bases, with 15 bases between. CDR3 size: 15 residues. CDR3 residues: CAISESRVGTDEAFF. DNA of the CDR3: TGTGCCATCAGTGAGTCTCGGGTCGGCACAGATGAAGCTTTCTTT.

This clonotype was detected many times. V and J are TRBV11-2 and TRBJ2-1, with D perhaps TRBD2 (6 bases). Germline values: CDR1 SGHAT, CDR2 FQNNGV. This CDR3 region has 16 residues. Between the trimmed V and J ends, which lost 4 bases and 5 bases, there was a span of 18 bases. DNA of the CDR3: TGTGCCAGCAGCTCCACCCACTGGCGGGAAAACAATGAGCAGTTCTTC. Its translation: CASSSTHWRENNEQFF. The full variable domain, its missing parts supplied by reference TRBV11-2 and TRBJ2-1, is EAGVAQSPRYKIIEKRQSVAFWCNPISGHATLYWYQQILGQGPKLLIQFQNNGVVDDSQLPKDRFSAERLKGVDSTLKIQPAKLEDSAVYLCASSSTHWRENNEQFFGPGTRLTVL.

This clonotype was seen at least ten times. The genes are TRBV27 and TRBJ1-5; 7 bases are a match to TRBD1. The CDR3 is 17 amino acids. V lost 0 bases and J lost 4; bases outside the gene matches: 9. Germline V gene sequence: CDR1 MNHEY, CDR2 SMNVEV (reference sequence). The CDR3 region is CASSLSMAGQNNQPQHF. As DNA, the CDR3 is TGTGCCAGCAGTTTATCGATGGCGGGACAGAATAATCAGCCCCAGCATTTT.

In its sample, this clonotype was seen many times. The rearrangement links TRBV10-3 to TRBJ2-7; 9 bases fit TRBD2. The germline V gene has CDR1 ENHRY and CDR2 SYGVKD. This CDR3 contains 14 residues. Germline trimming cut 4 bases from V and 4 bases from J; bases unmatched to any gene: 5. CDR3 loop: CAISGVSGSYEQYF. The CDR3 DNA follows: TGTGCCATCAGTGGGGTTAGCGGGAGTTACGAGCAGTACTTC.

This clonotype was seen ten or more times. The chain couples TRBV27 to TRBJ2-3; no clear D gene. CDR3 length equals 14 residues. Germline V gene lookup returns CDR1 MNHEY and CDR2 SMNVEV (reference sequence). The V end was cut by 6 bases, the J end by 4 bases, with 14 bases between. The CDR3 coding sequence is TGTGCCAGCAGGCAGACATTGGGGTCAGATACGCAGTATTTT. It specifies CASRQTLGSDTQYF.

The chain has TRBV7-8 and TRBJ2-7, with a tentative D call TRBD1 (6 bases). The CDR3 consists of 15 residues. V lost 1 base and J lost 0, with 10 bases in between. Germline CDR1 and CDR2: SGHVS and FQNEAQ. The chain's CDR3 is CASSLVRGDSYEQYF. The CDR3 DNA sequence: TGTGCCAGCAGCTTAGTCAGGGGTGACTCCTACGAGCAGTACTTC. Drawing the rest from reference TRBV7-8 and TRBJ2-7, the complete variable domain is GAGVSQSPRYKVAKRGQDVALRCDPISGHVSLFWYQQALGQGPEFLTYFQNEAQLDKSGLPSDRFFAERPEGSVSTLKIQRTQQEDSAVYLCASSLVRGDSYEQYFGPGTRLTVT.

A word on this clonotype: A read error may produce the germline difference seen at one junction end. This chain connects TRBV5-1 to TRBJ2-1; 7 nucleotides match TRBD1. Germline values: CDR1 SGHRS, CDR2 YFSETQ. This CDR3 is built from 16 residues. The CDR3 nucleotides are TGCCCCAGCAGCTCCGGACAGGAAGGGTCCTACAATGAGCAGTTCTTC. It codes for CPSSSGQEGSYNEQFF.

This clonotype was counted ten times or more. The rearrangement uses TRBV19 and TRBJ2-6; 7 bases are shared with TRBD1. J gave up 2 bases and V 1 base, and 2 bases lay outside the gene matches. Germline lookup yields CDR1 LNHDA and CDR2 SQIVND (reference sequence). There are 16 residues in the CDR3. The CDR3 region is CASSIAGTAGANVLTF. CDR3 sequence (DNA): TGTGCCAGTAGTATAGCAGGGACAGCTGGGGCCAACGTCCTGACTTTC.

The rearrangement joins TRBV27 to TRBJ2-7; weak D call: TRBD1 (5 bases). Germline V gene data show CDR1 as MNHEY and CDR2 as SMNVEV (reference sequence). Trimming removed 4 bases at V and 2 bases at J, with 9 bases between. This CDR3 has 13 amino acids. The chain's CDR3 is CASSSDKTYEQYF. CDR3 DNA sequence: TGTGCCAGCAGTTCGGACAAGACCTACGAGCAGTACTTC.

This rearrangement joins TRBV6-2 or TRBV6-3 to TRBJ2-1, with a possible D match to TRBD1 (6 bases). The germline V gene encodes CDR1 MNHEY and CDR2 SVGEGT. Trimming pared 6 bases from V and 2 bases from J, leaving 14 bases between. The CDR3 runs to 15 residues. The CDR3 nucleotides read TGTGCCAGCAGGCAGCGGACAGCCCCCTACAATGAGCAGTTCTTC. This sequence encodes CASRQRTAPYNEQFF.

In its sample, this clonotype was seen many times. This chain connects TRBV13 to TRBJ1-1, with TRBD1 as a possible D gene (5 bases). Trimming took off 6 bases at V and 11 bases at J, with 13 bases between the two ends. The germline CDR1 and CDR2 sequences are PRHDT and FYEKMQ (reference sequence). This CDR3 is 11 amino acids long. The CDR3 sequence is CASSLGPNAFF. Here the CDR3 DNA reads TGTGCCAGCAGTTTGGGACCCAACGCTTTCTTT.

This clonotype has just one count. The CDR3 DNA sequence: TGTGCCAGCAGTTTTCGGGGCAGTCTGGGGCCCCAGCATTTT. This encodes CASSFRGSLGPQHF. This chain links TRBV12-3 or TRBV12-4 with TRBJ1-5, with a possible D match to TRBD1 (5 bases). The CDR3 contains 14 residues. Trimming shortened V by 3 bases and J by 9 bases, and 15 bases separated the two germline ends.

This clonotype appeared many times. V and J are TRBV19 and TRBJ1-1; D remains ambiguous. Germline assignment: CDR1 LNHDA and CDR2 SQIVND (reference sequence). This CDR3 spans 14 amino acids. V dropped 5 bases and J dropped 0 bases, with 10 bases sitting between them. DNA for the CDR3: TGTGCCAGTAGTTTCAGTGAAATGAACACTGAAGCTTTCTTT. Encoded protein: CASSFSEMNTEAFF.

This clonotype was detected many times. The chain carries TRBV7-9 and TRBJ2-1; TRBD2 agrees at 9 bases. Looked up from germline, CDR1 is SEHNR and CDR2 is FQNEAQ (reference sequence). The CDR3 has 15 residues. V shed 5 bases and J 3 bases; nucleotides not matched to a gene: 5. DNA of the CDR3: TGTGCCAGCAGCATAAGACTAGCGGTCTACAATGAGCAGTTCTTC. It is translated as CASSIRLAVYNEQFF.

This clonotype was counted ten times or more. This chain joins TRBV5-1 and TRBJ2-2, with TRBD2 matching 11 bases. CDR3 size: 15 residues. V lost 4 bases to trimming and J lost 6 bases; unmatched junction nucleotides: 5. Germline-derived CDR1 and CDR2 are SGHRS and YFSETQ. CDR3 nucleotides: TGCGCCAGCAGCACACTAGCGGGAGAAGCCGGGGAGCTGTTTTTT. Amino acids: CASSTLAGEAGELFF.

V gene TRBV12-3 or TRBV12-4 combines with J gene TRBJ2-1; TRBD2 aligns across 12 bases. The J segment lost 6 bases and the V segment lost 6 bases, leaving 3 bases of the junction unmatched. This CDR3 comprises 14 residues. CDR3 bases: TGTGCCAGCAGGCTAGCGGGAGGGCCCAATGAGCAGTTCTTC. Translated, it gives CASRLAGGPNEQFF.